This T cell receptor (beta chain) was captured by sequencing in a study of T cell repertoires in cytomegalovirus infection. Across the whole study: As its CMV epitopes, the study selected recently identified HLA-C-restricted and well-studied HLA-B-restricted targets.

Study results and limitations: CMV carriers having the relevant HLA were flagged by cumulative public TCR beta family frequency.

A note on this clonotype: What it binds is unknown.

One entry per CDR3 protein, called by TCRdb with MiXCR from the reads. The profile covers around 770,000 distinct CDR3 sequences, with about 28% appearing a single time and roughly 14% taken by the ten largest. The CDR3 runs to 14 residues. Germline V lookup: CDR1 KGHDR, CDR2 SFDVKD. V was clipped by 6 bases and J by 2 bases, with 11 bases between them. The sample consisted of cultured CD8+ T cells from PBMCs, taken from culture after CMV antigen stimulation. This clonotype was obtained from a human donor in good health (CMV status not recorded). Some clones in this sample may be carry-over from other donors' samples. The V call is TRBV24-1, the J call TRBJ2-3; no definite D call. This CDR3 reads CATSSRAPTDTQYF. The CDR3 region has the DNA TGTGCCACCAGTAGTCGGGCTCCCACAGATACGCAGTATTTT.